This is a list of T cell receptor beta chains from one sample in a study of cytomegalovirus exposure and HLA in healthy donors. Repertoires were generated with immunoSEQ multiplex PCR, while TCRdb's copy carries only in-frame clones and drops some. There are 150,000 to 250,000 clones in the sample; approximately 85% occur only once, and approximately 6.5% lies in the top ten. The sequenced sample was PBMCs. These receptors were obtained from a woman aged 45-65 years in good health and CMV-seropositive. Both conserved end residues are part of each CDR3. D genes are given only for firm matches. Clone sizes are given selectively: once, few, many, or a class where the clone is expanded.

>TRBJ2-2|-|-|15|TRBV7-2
TGTGCCAGCAGCCCAGCCAGGGGGAGGACCGGGGAGCTGTTTTTT
CASSPARGRTGELFF
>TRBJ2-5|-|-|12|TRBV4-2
TGTGCCAGCAGCCAAGAGGGCAGAGAGCAGTACTTC
CASSQEGREQYF
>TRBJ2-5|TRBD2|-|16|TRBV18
TGTGCCAGCTCACCATGGGAGACTAGCGGGACGGAGACCCAGTACTTC
CASSPWETSGTETQYF
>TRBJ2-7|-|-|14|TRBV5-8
TGTGCCAGCAACCTTGACAGGGACTCTAGCGAGCAGTACTTC
CASNLDRDSSEQYF
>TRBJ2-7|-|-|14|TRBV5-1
TGCGCCAGCAGCTTGATCGGGTCCCATTACGAGCAGTACTTC
CASSLIGSHYEQYF
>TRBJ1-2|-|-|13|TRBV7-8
TGTGCCAGCAGCTTAGCAGGCCCGGGAGGCTACACCTTC
CASSLAGPGGYTF
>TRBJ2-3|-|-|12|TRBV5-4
TGTGCCAGCAGCTTGTCAGGAGATACGCAGTATTTT
CASSLSGDTQYF
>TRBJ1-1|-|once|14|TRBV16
TGTGCCAGCAGCCAAAATGAGTTGAGCACTGAAGCTTTCTTT
CASSQNELSTEAFF
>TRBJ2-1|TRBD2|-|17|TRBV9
TGTGCCAGCAGCTCCTCTCTCACTAGCGGGGGTGGCAATGAGCAGTTCTTC
CASSSSLTSGGGNEQFF
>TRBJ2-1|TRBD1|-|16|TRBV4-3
TGCGCCAGCAGCCCCCATAGACAGGGGACCTACAATGAGCAGTTCTTC
CASSPHRQGTYNEQFF
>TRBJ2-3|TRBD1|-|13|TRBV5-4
TGTGCCAGCAGCGTGACAGGGACGGATACGCAGTATTTT
CASSVTGTDTQYF
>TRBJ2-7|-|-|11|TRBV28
TGTGCCAGCAGCCAACCATACGAGCAGTACTTC
CASSQPYEQYF
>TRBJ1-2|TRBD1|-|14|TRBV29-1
TGCAGCGTTATGCGGACAGGGTTAGTAACTGGCTACACCTTC
CSVMRTGLVTGYTF
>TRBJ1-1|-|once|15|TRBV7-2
TGTGCCAGCAGCTTAGTTGGTGGGGGGATCACTGAAGCTTTCTTT
CASSLVGGGITEAFF
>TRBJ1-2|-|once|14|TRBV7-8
TGTGCCAGCAGCTTAGCGGACAAGGTCTATGGCTACACCTTC
CASSLADKVYGYTF
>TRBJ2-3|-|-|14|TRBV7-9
TGTGCCAGCAGCAAGAGGGAAGGCACAGATACGCAGTATTTT
CASSKREGTDTQYF
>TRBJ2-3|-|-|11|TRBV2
TGTGCCAGCAGTTTCTTGGATACGCAGTATTTT
CASSFLDTQYF
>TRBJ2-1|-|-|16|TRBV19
TGTGCCAGTAGTACAGGGGATGGGCGGGGGCGCAATGAGCAGTTCTTC
CASSTGDGRGRNEQFF
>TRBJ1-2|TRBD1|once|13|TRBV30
TGTGCCTGGAGTACGGGACAGGGTCGCGGCTACACCTTC
CAWSTGQGRGYTF
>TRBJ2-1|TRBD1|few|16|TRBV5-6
TGTGCCAGCAGCTCTCTCCGACAGGGGGCTGGGGATGAGCAGTTCTTC
CASSSLRQGAGDEQFF
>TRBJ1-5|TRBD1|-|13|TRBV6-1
TGTGCCAGCAGGACACAGGGGCAACAGCCCCAGCATTTT
CASRTQGQQPQHF
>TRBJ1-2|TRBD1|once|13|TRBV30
TGTGCCTGTTCGACAGGGAAGTCCTATGGCTACACCTTC
CACSTGKSYGYTF